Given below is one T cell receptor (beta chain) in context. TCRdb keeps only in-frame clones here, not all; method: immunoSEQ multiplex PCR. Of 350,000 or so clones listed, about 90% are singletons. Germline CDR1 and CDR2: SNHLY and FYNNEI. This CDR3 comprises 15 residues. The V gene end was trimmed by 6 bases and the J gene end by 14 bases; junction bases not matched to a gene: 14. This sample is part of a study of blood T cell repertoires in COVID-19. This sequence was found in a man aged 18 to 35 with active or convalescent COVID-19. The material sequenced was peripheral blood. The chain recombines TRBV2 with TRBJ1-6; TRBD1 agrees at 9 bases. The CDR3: CASRTGTGPVGSLHF. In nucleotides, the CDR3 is TGTGCCAGCAGAACCGGGACAGGGCCGGTGGGGTCCCTCCACTTT.